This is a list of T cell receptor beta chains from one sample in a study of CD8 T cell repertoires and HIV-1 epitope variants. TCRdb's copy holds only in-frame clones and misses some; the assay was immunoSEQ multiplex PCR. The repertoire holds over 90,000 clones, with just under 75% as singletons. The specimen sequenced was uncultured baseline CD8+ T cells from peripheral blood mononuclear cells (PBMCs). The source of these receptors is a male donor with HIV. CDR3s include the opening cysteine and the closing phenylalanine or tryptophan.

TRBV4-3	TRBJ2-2	CASSQDEGAGELFF
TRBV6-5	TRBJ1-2	CASSPGQANYGYTF
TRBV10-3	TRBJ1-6	CAISVSAGLKYNSPLHF
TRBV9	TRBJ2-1	CASSVGLGQGYNEQFF
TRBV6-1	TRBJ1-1	CASNPDRGLGEAFF
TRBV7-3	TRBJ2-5	CASSPTRQETQYF
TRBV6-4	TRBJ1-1	CASSDSSLNTEAFF
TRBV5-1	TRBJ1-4	CASSLFNPGDEKLFF
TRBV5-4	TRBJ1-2	CASSLEGQAGGYTF
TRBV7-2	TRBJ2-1	CASSFGLAAYNEQFF
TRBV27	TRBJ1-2	CASSLLGRGGYGYTF
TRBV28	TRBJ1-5	CASSSTPSNQPQHF
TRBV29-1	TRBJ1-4	CSVAGGSFGEKLFF
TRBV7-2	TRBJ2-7	CASSFESTSGSRGQYF
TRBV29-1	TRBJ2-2	CSVDPGLGTGELFF
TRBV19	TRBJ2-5	CASSIRAQFMTQYF
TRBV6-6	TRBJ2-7	CASSYSDRSFKQYF
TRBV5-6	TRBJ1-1	CASSEAQGLKVTEAFF
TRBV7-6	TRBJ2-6	CASSPIQKFPSGANVLTF
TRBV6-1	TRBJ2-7	CASSGTSHGYEQYF
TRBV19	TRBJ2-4	CASSIPTGTGVTIAKNIQYF
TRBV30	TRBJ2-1	CAWLGYGGKEKGAHNEQFF
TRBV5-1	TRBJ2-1	CASSSPGTSGRGSYNEQFF
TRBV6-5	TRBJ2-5	CASGGTSLRETQYF
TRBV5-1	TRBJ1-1	CASSSGDLGALNTEAFF
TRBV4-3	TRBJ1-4	CASSQRLRGGTNEKLFF